The present T cell receptor (beta chain) was sequenced within a study of blood T cell repertoires in COVID-19 (TCRdb year 2020). About the investigation overall: Samples from collaborators originated in the United States, Italy and Spain and spanned both the acute and convalescent phases of COVID-19. Nearly every sample came with metadata listing a de-identified subject ID, COVID-19 status, age in years and sex. Where available, HLA class I and class II types were obtained from metadata supplied by the sample provider rather than from assay-based typing. The material from the prospective study consisted of cDNA or gDNA derived from T cells, B-cell-depleted T cells, or PBMCs. The repertoires were released in a freely available public database meant as a resource for research on the immune response to SARS-CoV-2. Samples came from the ongoing ImmuneRACE study (first 160 participants) plus 1,254 subjects from 6 global collaborators. Subjects who had been exposed to COVID-19, were actively infected with it, or had recovered from it provided the deeply sampled blood TCRbeta repertoires that made up the dataset. Summary of the overall study and its limitations: The quantity of clinical and demographic metadata differed by source and by participant and was supplied without curation.

CDR1 and CDR2, per the germline V gene, are SGDLS and YYNGEE. The germline V end is reduced by 4 bases and the J end by 6 bases; junction bases left unmatched: 5. Its CDR3 holds 15 amino acids, cysteine through phenylalanine. Solely the CDR3 DNA is kept, with 45 bases framed from the first base. TCRbeta CDR3 regions were amplified from genomic DNA by means of the immunoSEQ Assay, a bias-controlled multiplex PCR. On the study's bioinformatics: The number of nucleated cells in each sample was estimated from the amplification of reference gene primers within the assay. To quantify the absolute abundance of each unique TCRbeta CDR3 rearrangement, sequence reads were collapsed and filtered. Productive Simpson clonality was computed per sample as the square root of Simpson's diversity index over productive rearrangements. Imported from immuneACCESS, the table was reduced by TCRdb to in-frame sequences with V and J called. These copies leave out some clones; in studies compared against another copy, an unresolved V gene accounts for under half, and the cause of the remainder is not known. V, J and clone size are taken as reported in that table, and D and trimming were inferred from the DNA itself. The sample includes some 260,000 clones, with around nine tenths observed a single time. The ten largest clones capture approximately 2% of the sample.

Another Seattle source contributed samples from volunteer blood donors who had recovered from COVID-19. Each collaborating institution followed its own protocols to collect whole blood in K2EDTA tubes. For TCRbeta analysis, collaborators shipped samples as frozen whole blood, isolated PBMCs, or DNA extracted from either of those sample types. In regard to this clone: Its antigen remains unidentified. Base quality data are lacking; no much larger clone is found one base away.

Sequencing was performed on peripheral blood. The origin of this receptor is a middle-aged woman who had recovered from COVID-19. The sequence joins TRBV9 to TRBJ2-3; 13 nucleotides in the junction match TRBD2. The CDR3 protein sequence reads: CASSRTSGSIDTQYF. The bases are TGTGCCAGCAGCCGGACTAGCGGGAGTATCGATACGCAGTATTTT. Outside the CDR3, residues come from the reference TRBV9 and TRBJ2-3 proteins, so the full variable domain is: DSGVTQTPKHLITATGQRVTLRCSPRSGDLSVYWYQQSLDQGLQFLIQYYNGEERAKGNILERFSAQQFPDLHSELNLSSLELGDSALYFCASSRTSGSIDTQYFGPGTRLTVL.